This is a list of T cell receptor beta chains from one sample in a study of cytomegalovirus exposure and HLA in healthy donors. TCRdb's copy holds only in-frame clones and misses some; the assay was immunoSEQ multiplex PCR. The sample records under 150,000 clones, over 75% being singletons. Specimen: PBMCs. The receptors come from a woman in her 30s in good health and CMV-seropositive. The CDR3 runs from the conserved cysteine through the conserved F or W. The order of the fields is V gene, D gene, clone size, J gene, CDR3 protein, CDR3 DNA. The D gene is left open where the match is weak. Only some rows state a clone size, as once, few, many or a class for expanded clones.

V: TRBV19
D: TRBD1
size: few
J: TRBJ1-4
CDR3: CASRPRGRQGIDEKLFF
DNA: TGTGCCAGTAGACCCCGGGGAAGACAGGGAATAGATGAAAAACTGTTTTTT

V: TRBV7-9
D: -
size: -
J: TRBJ1-2
CDR3: CASSTYRVGYTF
DNA: TGTGCCAGCAGCACCTACAGGGTTGGCTACACCTTC

V: TRBV7-2
D: -
size: -
J: TRBJ1-5
CDR3: CASSLKSVNQPQHF
DNA: TGTGCCAGCAGCTTAAAATCTGTAAATCAGCCCCAGCATTTT

V: TRBV7-9
D: TRBD1
size: -
J: TRBJ1-1
CDR3: CASSTGQGAAEAFF
DNA: TGTGCCAGCAGCACCGGACAGGGGGCCGCTGAAGCTTTCTTT

V: TRBV2
D: -
size: -
J: TRBJ1-5
CDR3: CASSDPYSPQHF
DNA: TGTGCCAGCAGTGACCCTTACAGTCCCCAGCATTTT

V: TRBV25-1
D: -
size: -
J: TRBJ2-1
CDR3: CASSIVYEQFF
DNA: TGTGCCAGCAGTATAGTCTATGAGCAGTTCTTC

V: TRBV5-1
D: TRBD1
size: few
J: TRBJ2-7
CDR3: CASSFFPGGTEQYF
DNA: TGCGCCAGCAGCTTTTTCCCAGGGGGAACCGAGCAGTACTTC

V: TRBV9
D: -
size: -
J: TRBJ1-6
CDR3: CASSVADGTGNSPLHF
DNA: TGTGCCAGCAGCGTAGCAGATGGTACAGGGAATTCACCCCTCCACTTT

V: TRBV5-1
D: TRBD1
size: -
J: TRBJ2-7
CDR3: CASSRDRPTYEQYF
DNA: TGCGCCAGCAGCAGGGACAGACCCACCTACGAGCAGTACTTC

V: TRBV9
D: TRBD2
size: -
J: TRBJ2-1
CDR3: CASSARETSNEQFF
DNA: TGTGCCAGCAGCGCGCGGGAGACCTCCAATGAGCAGTTCTTC

V: TRBV6-5
D: TRBD1
size: -
J: TRBJ2-7
CDR3: CASSQPGTGHYEQYF
DNA: TGTGCCAGCAGTCAGCCTGGGACAGGACACTACGAGCAGTACTTC

V: TRBV1
D: -
size: -
J: TRBJ2-2
CDR3: CTSSQDQVPGSGELFF
DNA: TGCACCAGCAGCCAAGATCAGGTCCCAGGTTCGGGGGAGCTGTTTTTT

V: TRBV27
D: -
size: -
J: TRBJ1-2
CDR3: CASSLDRANYGYTF
DNA: TGTGCCAGCAGTTTAGACAGAGCTAACTATGGCTACACCTTC

V: TRBV2
D: TRBD1
size: few
J: TRBJ2-7
CDR3: CACKEKGAYEQYF
DNA: TGTGCTTGCAAGGAGAAGGGGGCATACGAGCAGTACTTC

V: TRBV30
D: TRBD1
size: -
J: TRBJ1-2
CDR3: CAWSKQGAHGYTF
DNA: TGTGCCTGGAGTAAACAGGGGGCGCATGGCTACACCTTC

V: TRBV18
D: TRBD2
size: -
J: TRBJ2-3
CDR3: CASSTGTSRSDTQYF
DNA: TGTGCCAGCTCGACCGGGACTAGTCGGTCAGATACGCAGTATTTT

V: TRBV18
D: -
size: -
J: TRBJ1-4
CDR3: CASSSGLEEKLFF
DNA: TGTGCCAGCTCATCAGGATTAGAAGAAAAACTGTTTTTT

V: TRBV7-9
D: -
size: -
J: TRBJ1-2
CDR3: CASSPTGGPSGYTF
DNA: TGTGCCAGCAGCCCGACCGGGGGTCCTAGTGGCTACACCTTC

V: TRBV18
D: TRBD2
size: -
J: TRBJ2-1
CDR3: CASLSGSYNEQFF
DNA: TGTGCCAGCCTTAGCGGGAGTTACAATGAGCAGTTCTTC

V: TRBV15
D: -
size: -
J: TRBJ1-4
CDR3: CATSRGGTVNEKLFF
DNA: TGTGCCACCAGCAGAGGCGGGACGGTGAATGAAAAACTGTTTTTT

V: TRBV7-9
D: -
size: -
J: TRBJ1-3
CDR3: CASSRRTLNTIYF
DNA: TGTGCCAGCAGCAGAAGGACACTAAACACCATATATTTT

V: TRBV13
D: TRBD1
size: -
J: TRBJ1-1
CDR3: CASSFPETGESTEAFF
DNA: TGTGCCAGCAGCTTTCCTGAGACAGGGGAGAGCACTGAAGCTTTCTTT

V: TRBV5-8
D: TRBD2
size: once
J: TRBJ2-1
CDR3: CASSLGSGGADEQFF
DNA: TGTGCCAGCAGCTTGGGAAGCGGGGGGGCGGATGAGCAGTTCTTC

V: TRBV5-1
D: -
size: -
J: TRBJ2-7
CDR3: CASSLMTDRTYEQYF
DNA: TGCGCCAGCAGCTTGATGACGGACAGAACTTACGAGCAGTACTTC

V: TRBV30
D: -
size: -
J: TRBJ1-5
CDR3: CAWSVGQFNQPQHF
DNA: TGTGCCTGGAGTGTAGGACAGTTCAATCAGCCCCAGCATTTT

V: TRBV7-3
D: TRBD2
size: -
J: TRBJ2-3
CDR3: CASSLNPSLAGGTDTQYF
DNA: TGTGCCAGCAGCTTAAACCCTTCCCTAGCGGGGGGCACAGATACGCAGTATTTT

V: TRBV4-1
D: TRBD1
size: -
J: TRBJ1-6
CDR3: CASSQGDRGSTPLHF
DNA: TGCGCCAGCAGCCAAGGAGACAGGGGATCAACACCCCTCCACTTT

V: TRBV5-1
D: -
size: -
J: TRBJ2-3
CDR3: CASSGSFGDTQYF
DNA: TGCGCCAGCAGCGGGAGCTTTGGAGATACGCAGTATTTT

V: TRBV18
D: TRBD2
size: -
J: TRBJ2-3
CDR3: CASSPGLTSGSTDTQYF
DNA: TGTGCCAGCTCACCTGGGTTAACTAGCGGGAGCACAGATACGCAGTATTTT

V: TRBV30
D: -
size: once
J: TRBJ2-2
CDR3: CAWSVGHSLNTGELFF
DNA: TGTGCCTGGAGTGTGGGACATAGCCTGAACACCGGGGAGCTGTTTTTT

V: TRBV10-3
D: TRBD2
size: -
J: TRBJ2-1
CDR3: CAISEWTSGSRNEQFF
DNA: TGTGCCATCAGTGAGTGGACTAGCGGGAGTCGCAATGAGCAGTTCTTC

V: TRBV29-1
D: TRBD2
size: -
J: TRBJ2-3
CDR3: CSVAREAGDTQYF
DNA: TGCAGCGTTGCGCGGGAGGCCGGAGATACGCAGTATTTT

V: TRBV18
D: -
size: -
J: TRBJ1-2
CDR3: CASSPGGNNYGYTF
DNA: TGTGCCAGCTCACCCGGGGGAAATAACTATGGCTACACCTTC

V: TRBV25-1
D: TRBD1
size: -
J: TRBJ1-2
CDR3: CASSERGTGGKLNYGYTF
DNA: TGTGCCAGCAGTGAAAGGGGGACAGGGGGCAAGTTAAACTATGGCTACACCTTC

V: TRBV6-1
D: -
size: -
J: TRBJ2-6
CDR3: CASRFSSGANVLTF
DNA: TGTGCCAGCAGGTTTAGCTCTGGGGCCAACGTCCTGACTTTC

V: TRBV10-3
D: -
size: -
J: TRBJ2-1
CDR3: CAISGDSSYNEQFF
DNA: TGTGCCATCAGTGGAGACAGCTCCTACAATGAGCAGTTCTTC

V: TRBV7-9
D: -
size: -
J: TRBJ2-7
CDR3: CASSLGGISSYEQYF
DNA: TGTGCCAGCAGCTTAGGAGGGATCAGCTCCTACGAGCAGTACTTC

V: TRBV30
D: -
size: -
J: TRBJ1-2
CDR3: CAWDTNYGYTF
DNA: TGTGCCTGGGACACTAACTATGGCTACACCTTC

V: TRBV6-6
D: -
size: once
J: TRBJ2-2
CDR3: CASSYSGVGELFF
DNA: TGTGCCAGCAGTTACAGTGGAGTCGGGGAGCTGTTTTTT

V: TRBV6-1
D: TRBD2
size: -
J: TRBJ2-3
CDR3: CASSVRTSGAITDTQYF
DNA: TGTGCCAGCAGTGTTCGGACTAGCGGGGCGATCACAGATACGCAGTATTTT